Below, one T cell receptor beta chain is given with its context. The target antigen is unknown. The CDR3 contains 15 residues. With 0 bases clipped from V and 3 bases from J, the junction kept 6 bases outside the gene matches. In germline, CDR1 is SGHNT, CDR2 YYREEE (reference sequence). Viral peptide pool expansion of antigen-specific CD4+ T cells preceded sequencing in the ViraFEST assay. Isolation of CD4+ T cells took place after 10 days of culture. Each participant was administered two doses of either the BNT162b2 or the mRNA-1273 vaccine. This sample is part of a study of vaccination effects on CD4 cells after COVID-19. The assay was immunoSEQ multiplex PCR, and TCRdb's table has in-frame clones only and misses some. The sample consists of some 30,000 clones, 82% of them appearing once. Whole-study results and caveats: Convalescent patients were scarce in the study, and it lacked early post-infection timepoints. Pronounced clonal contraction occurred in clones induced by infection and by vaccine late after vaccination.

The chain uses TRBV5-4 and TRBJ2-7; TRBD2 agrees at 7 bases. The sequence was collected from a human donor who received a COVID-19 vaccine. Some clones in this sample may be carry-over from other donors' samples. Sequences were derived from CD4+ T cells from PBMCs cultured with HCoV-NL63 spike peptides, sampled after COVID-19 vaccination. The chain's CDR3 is CASSLGGGGGYEQYV. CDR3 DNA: TGTGCCAGCAGCTTGGGGGGCGGGGGTGGCTACGAGCAGTACGTC.